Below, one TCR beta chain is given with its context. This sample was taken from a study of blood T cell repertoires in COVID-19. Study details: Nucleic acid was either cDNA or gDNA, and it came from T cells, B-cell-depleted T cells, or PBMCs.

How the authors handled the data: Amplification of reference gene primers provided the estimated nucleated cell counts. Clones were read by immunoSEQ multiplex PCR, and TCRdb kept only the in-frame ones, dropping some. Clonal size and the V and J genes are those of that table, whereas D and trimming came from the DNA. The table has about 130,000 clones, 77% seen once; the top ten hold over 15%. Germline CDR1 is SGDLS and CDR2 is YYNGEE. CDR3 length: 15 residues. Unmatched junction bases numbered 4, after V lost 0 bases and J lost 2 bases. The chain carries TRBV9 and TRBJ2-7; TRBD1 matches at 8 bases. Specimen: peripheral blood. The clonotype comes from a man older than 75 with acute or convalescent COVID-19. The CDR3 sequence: CASSVAGTGPYEQYF. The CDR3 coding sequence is TGTGCCAGCAGCGTAGCTGGGACAGGCCCCTACGAGCAGTACTTC.